This T cell receptor (beta chain) was identified during a study of cytomegalovirus exposure and HLA in healthy donors. The PCR used 60 Vbeta and 13 Jbeta primers. TCRdb's copy holds only in-frame clones and misses some; the assay was immunoSEQ multiplex PCR. This table has approximately 93,000 clones, roughly 79% appearing once. A word on this clone: The antigen is undetermined.

V lost 1 base, J lost 0 bases, and 13 bases lay in between. Germline values: CDR1 SGHNT, CDR2 YENEEA. The CDR3 totals 17 residues. Study-wide results and caveats: Available immune exposure information was restricted to CMV serostatus only.

The sample comprised PBMCs. The TCR was taken from a middle-aged woman in good health and CMV-seronegative. The rearrangement links TRBV11-3 to TRBJ1-5; D is unclear. The chain's CDR3 is CASSLVWRIYSNQPQHF. The DNA for the CDR3 is TGTGCCAGCAGCTTAGTGTGGCGGATCTATAGCAATCAGCCCCAGCATTTT.